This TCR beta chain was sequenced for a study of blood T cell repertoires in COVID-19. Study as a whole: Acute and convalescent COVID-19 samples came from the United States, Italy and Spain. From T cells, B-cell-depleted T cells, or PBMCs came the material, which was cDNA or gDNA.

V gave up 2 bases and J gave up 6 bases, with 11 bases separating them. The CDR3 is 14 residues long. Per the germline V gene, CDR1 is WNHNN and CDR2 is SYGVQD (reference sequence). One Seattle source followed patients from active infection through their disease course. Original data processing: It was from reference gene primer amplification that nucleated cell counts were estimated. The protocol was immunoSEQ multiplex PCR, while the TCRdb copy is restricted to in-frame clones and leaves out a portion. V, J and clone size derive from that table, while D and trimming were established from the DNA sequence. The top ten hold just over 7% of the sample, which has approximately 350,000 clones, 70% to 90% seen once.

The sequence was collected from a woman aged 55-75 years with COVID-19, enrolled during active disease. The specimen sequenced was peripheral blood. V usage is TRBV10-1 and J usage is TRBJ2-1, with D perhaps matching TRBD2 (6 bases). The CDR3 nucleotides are TGCGCCAGCAGTGAGAGGAGGGACGGCAATGAGCAGTTCTTC. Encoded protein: CASSERRDGNEQFF.